The 2 T cell receptor beta chains listed next were all sequenced from one sample in a study of response to subunit inactivated influenza vaccine. TCRdb processed the RT-PCR reads anew with MiXCR; each CDR3 protein has one entry. This table has hundreds of thousands of distinct CDR3 sequences, roughly 15% appearing once. Here the sequenced sample was PBMCs from blood, taken less than 15 days before vaccination. The source is a man aged 45-60 years who received an inactivated influenza vaccine.

This clonotype was detected a few times. V usage is TRBV24-1 and J usage is TRBJ2-6, with unresolved D. The CDR3 contains 16 residues. In germline, CDR1 is KGHDR, CDR2 SFDVKD. The V and J ends lost 2 bases and 0 bases respectively, with 7 bases between them. The CDR3 spells CATSDSANSGANVLTF. The CDR3 DNA reads as TGTGCCACCAGTGATTCAGCTAACTCTGGGGCCAACGTCCTGACTTTC.

The chain has TRBV11-3 and TRBJ2-3, with D possibly called TRBD1 or TRBD2 (6 bases each). The CDR3 has 14 residues. The V and J ends lost 1 base and 5 bases respectively, with 10 bases between them. CDR1 and CDR2 (germline): SGHNT, YENEEA. CDR3 sequence reads: CASSLGGAEDTQYF. DNA of the CDR3: TGTGCCAGCAGCTTAGGGGGGGCGGAAGATACGCAGTATTTT.